This record concerns one TCR beta chain sequence. This sample was included in a study of T cell changes during pregnancy in multiple sclerosis. TCRdb keeps only in-frame clones here, not all; method: immunoSEQ multiplex PCR. The data show roughly 72,000 clones, around 90% seen once. The CDR3 runs 14 residues. Germline CDR1 MDHEN, CDR2 SYDVKM. After removal of 6 bases from V and 4 bases from J, the junction contained 8 bases not matched to a gene. The chain is built from TRBV28 and TRBJ1-2; 7 positions match TRBD1. The sequence derives from a female donor with multiple sclerosis, enrolled in a pregnancy study. The sequences come from CD4+ T cells from peripheral blood mononuclear cells, collected before pregnancy. As DNA, the CDR3 is TGTGCCAGCAGCCCCGACAGGGATGTCTATGGCTACACCTTC. Protein product: CASSPDRDVYGYTF.